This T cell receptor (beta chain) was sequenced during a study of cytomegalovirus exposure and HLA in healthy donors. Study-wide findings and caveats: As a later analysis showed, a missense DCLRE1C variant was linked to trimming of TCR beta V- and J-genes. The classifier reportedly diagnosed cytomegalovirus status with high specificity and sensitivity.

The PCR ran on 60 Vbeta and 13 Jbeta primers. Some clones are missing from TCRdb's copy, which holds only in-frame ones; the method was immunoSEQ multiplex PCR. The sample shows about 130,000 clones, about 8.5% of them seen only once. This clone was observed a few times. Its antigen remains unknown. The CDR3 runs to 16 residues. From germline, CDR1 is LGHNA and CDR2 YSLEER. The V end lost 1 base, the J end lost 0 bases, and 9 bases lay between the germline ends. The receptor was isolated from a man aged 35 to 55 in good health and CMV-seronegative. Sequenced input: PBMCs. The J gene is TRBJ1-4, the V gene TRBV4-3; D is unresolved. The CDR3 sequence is CASSQGLTATNEKLFF. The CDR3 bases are TGCGCCAGCAGCCAAGGACTCACCGCAACTAATGAAAAACTGTTTTTT.